A single sample is the source of the 5 T cell receptor beta chains below, sequenced in a study of T cell responses to AZD1222 COVID-19 vaccine. Assay used: immunoSEQ multiplex PCR; TCRdb lists only in-frame clones, some missing. The sample has about 130,000 clones; just over 90% are singletons. The specimen comprised peripheral blood, sampled on day 0 of AZD1222 vaccination. These receptors originate from an adult in good health.

V and J are TRBV6-5 and TRBJ2-7; 8 bases are shared with TRBD1. Germline lookup yields CDR1 MNHEY and CDR2 SVGAGI. The CDR3 covers 13 residues. J lost 3 bases, V lost 10 bases, and 8 bases had no gene match. As DNA, the CDR3 is TGTGCCACCCGACAGGGACAGGTCTACGAGCAGTACTTC. Its protein product is CATRQGQVYEQYF.

CDR3 sequence (DNA): TGCGCCAGCAGCCAAGGGCAGGGGGAAAATAGCAATCAGCCCCAGCATTTT. The encoded protein is CASSQGQGENSNQPQHF. The J gene is TRBJ1-5, the V gene TRBV4-1; 7 bases are shared with TRBD1. V gave up 1 base and J gave up 0 bases; unmatched junction bases: 6. Germline CDR1 MGHRA, CDR2 YSYEKL. CDR3 length: 17 amino acids.

The count of this clone is one. The chain recombines TRBV4-1 with TRBJ2-5; a possible D gene is TRBD2 (7 bases). The germline V and J ends were trimmed by 3 bases and 0 bases, with 11 bases remaining between them. Germline V gives CDR1 MGHRA, CDR2 YSYEKL. This CDR3 contains 15 residues. The CDR3 spells CASSQAGAYQETQYF. The CDR3 DNA sequence: TGCGCCAGCAGCCAGGCGGGGGCGTACCAAGAGACCCAGTACTTC.

The chain uses TRBV4-3 and TRBJ2-7; D is uncertain. V was clipped by 1 base and J by 2 bases, with 12 bases between them. The CDR3 has 15 residues. CDR1 and CDR2 from the germline V gene are LGHNA and YSLEER. The CDR3 DNA follows: TGCGCCAGCAGCCAAGGTTTTACTTTGCCCTACGAGCAGTACTTC. Its translation is CASSQGFTLPYEQYF.

The V gene is TRBV10-3, the J gene TRBJ2-7; no definite D call. Germline lookup yields CDR1 ENHRY and CDR2 SYGVKD. Trimming stripped 2 bases from V and 4 bases from J, with 3 bases between. This CDR3 contains 11 residues. DNA of the CDR3: TGTGCCATCAGTGAGGTTTACGAGCAGTACTTC. It specifies CAISEVYEQYF.